This TCR beta chain is drawn from a study of cytomegalovirus exposure and HLA in healthy donors. Whole-study results and caveats: Altogether, 164 TCR beta chains were recorded as cytomegalovirus-associated. TCR clusters originating in the first cohort tended to co-occur in the approximately 120 validation repertoires, according to a later analysis. Generally TCR sequences proved uncommon, though certain public TCRs appeared in numerous donors.

Details on this clone: Antigen specificity is unknown.

Repertoires were generated with immunoSEQ multiplex PCR, while TCRdb's copy carries only in-frame clones and drops some. Of over 250,000 clones listed, 70% to 90% are singletons. Separation from the roughly 670-subject first cohort characterized the roughly 130-subject validation cohort, to which the donors belonged. V trimming: 3 bases; J trimming: 5 bases; junction bases outside the gene matches: 10. Germline CDR1 and CDR2: WNHNN and SYGVQD (reference sequence). The CDR3 contains 16 residues. The source material was PBMCs. The origin of this receptor is a woman younger than 35 in good health and CMV-seronegative. The rearrangement uses TRBV10-1 and TRBJ2-5; 9 bases are shared with TRBD2. CDR3 DNA sequence: TGCGCCAGCAGTGACTCGACTAGCGGTTCTTGGGAGACCCAGTACTTC. Its protein product is CASSDSTSGSWETQYF.